This T cell receptor beta chain comes out of a study of T cell responses to AZD1222 COVID-19 vaccine. General observations from the study: Reports say nearly half of spike-specific TCRs go after unmutated variant regions. Spike was spanned by vaccine-associated CD4 TCRs, which were dominant at 160-218 and 743-854. The donors showed a predominance of white British ancestry and of females, with possible underestimation of clonal diversity.

Here immunoSEQ multiplex PCR was the method, and the copy in TCRdb shows in-frame clones only, minus some. The sample lists 120,000 or so clones; around 83% were seen once. In the case of this clone: The antigen is not known.

Investigators merged groups given second doses at roughly 4 or roughly 12 weeks. Looked up from germline, CDR1 is KGHSH and CDR2 is LQKENI. Trimming removed 6 bases at V and 7 bases at J, with 18 bases between. The CDR3 loop spans 15 amino acids. The sequence was obtained from an adult who received the AZD1222 COVID-19 vaccine. The chain is built from TRBV18 and TRBJ1-4; D might be TRBD1 (5 bases). The sequencing used peripheral blood, collected 28 days after the second AZD1222 dose. DNA of the CDR3: TGTGCCAGCTCCCCGGGCCAGGGCGGGAGTGAAAAACTGTTTTTT. Its protein product is CASSPGQGGSEKLFF.